Each of the 10 T cell receptor beta chains below was sequenced from the same sample in a study of T cells in women clearing cervical HPV infection. The table came from immunoSEQ multiplex PCR; TCRdb's copy has only in-frame clones and leaves some out. Its table lists around 38,000 clones. The sequencing sample was made of blood buffy coat. The receptors originated from a woman between 18 and 69 years old with a cervical HPV16 infection that either progressed to CIN3+ or cleared (not recorded which).

Points on this clone: The junction departs from germline at one end; a sequencing error may be responsible. The read falls 3 residues short of the CDR3 end, and the missing part is taken from the germline J gene. The gene calls are TRBV2 and TRBJ1-5; 7 bases match TRBD1. Germline CDR1 is SNHLY and CDR2 is FYNNEI. This CDR3 spans 15 amino acids. The CDR3: CASTEGQGGNQPQHF. The DNA read from the CDR3 is TGTGCCAGCACTGAAGGCCAGGGGGGCAATCAGCCC. Combining the CDR3 with reference TRBV2 and TRBJ1-5 gives the whole variable domain EPEVTQTPSHQVTQMGQEVILRCVPISNHLYFYWYRQILGQKVEFLVSFYNNEISEKSEIFDDQFSVERPDGSNFTLKIRSTKLEDSAMYFCASTEGQGGNQPQHFGDGTRLSIL.

Comment on this clone: The read falls 3 residues short of the CDR3 end, and the missing part is taken from the germline J gene. The V call is TRBV6-2 or TRBV6-3, the J call TRBJ1-2, with D perhaps matching TRBD1 (6 bases). There are 13 residues in the CDR3. Germline V gives CDR1 MNHEY, CDR2 SVGEGT. Trimming cost V 9 bases and J 0 bases, with 11 bases left between them. CDR3 residues: CASRTVSNYGYTF. CDR3 DNA (partial): TGTGCCAGTAGGACAGTCTCTAACTATGGC.

A note on this clone: Read data end 3 residues before the CDR3 end; the end is taken from the germline J gene. The chain recombines TRBV6-1 with TRBJ1-2; 10 positions agree with TRBD1. The CDR3 totals 16 residues. Germline CDR1 is MNHNS and CDR2 is SASEGT. V shed 4 bases, J shed 3 bases, and the junction held 8 bases outside the gene matches. CDR3 loop: CASSGRQGALDYGYTF. The CDR3 DNA, read in part, is TGTGCCAGCAGTGGACGACAGGGGGCTCTGGACTATGGC.

A word on this clone: The CDR3 goes on 3 residues after the read ends, and that part is filled in from the germline J gene. The chain is built from TRBV7-6 and TRBJ2-2, with TRBD2 identical over 8 bases. The CDR3 totals 15 residues. Per germline, CDR1 SGHVS and CDR2 FNYEAQ. J lost 8 bases, V lost 2 bases, and 7 bases had no gene match. Incomplete CDR3 DNA: TGTGCCAGCAGCTTACCCACGACTAGCGATGGGGAG. Encoded protein: CASSLPTTSDGE. In full, the CDR3 reads CASSLPTTSDGELFF.

As concerns this clone: Read data end 3 residues before the CDR3 end; the end is taken from the germline J gene. V usage is TRBV11-2 and J usage is TRBJ1-5; D call uncertain. Germline V CDR1 and CDR2: SGHAT, FQNNGV. CDR3 length equals 13 residues. V lost 0 bases and J lost 6, with 6 bases in between. The CDR3 loop is CASSLESGQPQHF. The sequenced CDR3 bases are TGTGCCAGCAGCTTAGAGTCGGGTCAGCCC.

The covered CDR3 bases are TGTGCCAGCAGCCAAGAGGTAGGGACAGGGGAGAAGACC. As protein: CASSQEVGTGEKT. The CDR3 in its entirety is CASSQEVGTGEKTQYF. The V and J genes are TRBV4-2 and TRBJ2-5; 10 nucleotides match TRBD1. With the read ending 3 residues before the CDR3 end, the germline J gene is used to fill in that end. This CDR3 has 16 amino acids. V was clipped by 0 bases and J by 6 bases; unmatched bases: 7. Per germline, CDR1 LGHNA and CDR2 YNFKEQ.

A word on this clone: The CDR3 end falls 3 residues outside the read, so it is completed with the germline J gene. The chain carries TRBV19 and TRBJ2-6, with D perhaps being TRBD1 or TRBD2 (5 bases each). Trimming cost V 5 bases and J 3 bases, with 14 bases left between them. The V gene's germline CDR1 is LNHDA and CDR2 SQIVND (reference sequence). This CDR3 comprises 16 residues. The DNA read from the CDR3 is TGTGCCAGTAGTCCGAAAGAGGGGCTTGGGGCCAACGTC. Its protein product is CASSPKEGLGANV. The whole CDR3 reads CASSPKEGLGANVLTF.

The covered CDR3 bases are TGCGCCAGCAGCCAAGAACAGGGAGGGTTCGATACG. Its protein is CASSQEQGGFDT. The whole CDR3 region reads CASSQEQGGFDTQYF. J is TRBJ2-3 and V is TRBV4-1; D might be TRBD2 (7 bases). The read ends 3 residues early relative to the CDR3; the germline J gene fills the gap. The length of the CDR3 is 15 residues. Trimming pared 0 bases from V and 6 bases from J, leaving 13 bases between. Germline CDR1 and CDR2: MGHRA and YSYEKL.

Turning to this clone: The observed sequence ends 3 residues before the CDR3 terminus, with the missing tail filled in from the germline J gene. V is TRBV7-8 and J is TRBJ2-5; 7 nucleotides align to TRBD2. The CDR3 has 13 amino acids. The ends lost 5 bases at V and 3 bases at J; junction bases unmatched: 3. Germline V CDR1 and CDR2: SGHVS, FQNEAQ. The DNA read from the CDR3 is TGTGCCAGCAGCATTGGGGGGGAAGAGACC. This gives the protein CASSIGGEET. Given in full, the CDR3 is CASSIGGEETQYF.

CDR3 DNA (partial): TGCGCCAGCAGCTTCGGACTGGCAACTAATGAAAAA. Protein: CASSFGLATNEK. The full CDR3 protein is CASSFGLATNEKLFF. The rearrangement uses TRBV5-1 and TRBJ1-4; no definite D call. The read gets to within 3 residues of the CDR3 end, and the germline J gene fills in the rest. Trimming took 2 bases from V and 0 from J, leaving 8 bases between them. Germline loops: CDR1 SGHRS, CDR2 YFSETQ. The length of the CDR3 is 15 residues.